This T cell receptor beta chain comes out of a study of T cells in Graves' hyperthyroidism and ophthalmopathy. Broader study findings: Most thyroid clonotypes expanded above 0.001 were also detected in blood.

The CDR3 spans 15 residues. Trimming shortened V by 3 bases and J by 1 base, and 12 bases separated the two germline ends. Germline assignment: CDR1 ENHRY and CDR2 SYGVKD. From RNA transcripts, TCR beta CDR3 regions were amplified. The TCR CDR3 first-round RT-PCR relied on the HTBI primer set. Using its own MiXCR run on the multiplex PCR reads, TCRdb lists one record per CDR3 protein. This table has 380,000 or so distinct CDR3 sequences, about 20% appearing once. Investigators excluded patients with uncontrolled infection, other autoimmune disease, pregnancy or lactation. This clonotype occurred many times. The antigen remains undetermined.

The gene calls are TRBV10-3 and TRBJ1-2, with D possibly being TRBD1 (5 bases). What was sequenced was blood. This clonotype was sampled from a woman under 30 with Graves' hyperthyroidism. The CDR3: CAISDPWGLNYGYTF. As DNA, the CDR3 is TGTGCCATCAGTGACCCCTGGGGCCTTAACTATGGCTACACCTTC.